Shown below are 17 T cell receptor beta chains from a single sample sequenced in a study of cytomegalovirus exposure and HLA in healthy donors. Assay used: immunoSEQ multiplex PCR; TCRdb lists only in-frame clones, some missing. This table has some 69,000 clones, approximately 94% appearing once. Sequences were obtained from PBMCs. All receptors come from a man aged 18 to 30 in good health and CMV-seropositive.

The rearrangement links TRBV6-5 to TRBJ2-1, with 8 nucleotides matching TRBD2. The CDR3 consists of 15 residues. The ends lost 6 bases at V and 4 bases at J; junction bases unmatched: 8. The germline V gene encodes CDR1 MNHEY and CDR2 SVGAGI. As DNA, the CDR3 is TGTGCCAGCAGCCAAACTAGCGGATCATACAATGAGCAGTTCTTC. Translating gives CASSQTSGSYNEQFF.

The V and J genes are TRBV11-3 and TRBJ2-5; 8 bases match TRBD1. Germline lookup yields CDR1 SGHNT and CDR2 YENEEA. The CDR3 covers 13 residues. V was clipped by 6 bases and J by 6 bases; unmatched bases: 6. The CDR3 spells CASRRDRTKTQYF. CDR3 bases: TGTGCCAGCAGGAGGGACAGGACGAAGACCCAGTACTTC.

The rearrangement joins TRBV6-6 to TRBJ2-5; a possible D gene is TRBD1 (6 bases). The germline V and J ends were trimmed by 2 bases and 5 bases, with 12 bases remaining between them. The length of the CDR3 is 14 residues. The germline V gene has CDR1 MNHNY and CDR2 SVGAGI (reference sequence). DNA of the CDR3: TGTGCCAGCAGTTACCTTGGGGGCCAGGAGACCCAGTACTTC. This sequence encodes CASSYLGGQETQYF.

The genes are TRBV9 and TRBJ2-3, with TRBD2 identical over 8 bases. The CDR3 has 15 amino acids. With V trimmed by 0 bases and J by 5 bases, 5 bases remained unmatched. Germline CDR1 reads SGDLS; CDR2 reads YYNGEE. The CDR3 here is CASSVDGRALDTQYF. CDR3 nucleotides: TGTGCCAGCAGCGTAGACGGGAGGGCCCTAGATACGCAGTATTTT.

The chain employs TRBV9 and TRBJ2-5, with 9 bases identical to TRBD2. The germline V gene has CDR1 SGDLS and CDR2 YYNGEE. Trimming removed 0 bases from V and 0 bases from J; junction bases left unmatched: 9. The length of the CDR3 is 18 residues. CDR3 sequence reads: CASSVESGGSTYQETQYF. DNA of the CDR3: TGTGCCAGCAGCGTAGAAAGCGGGGGGTCCACTTACCAAGAGACCCAGTACTTC.

The chain carries TRBV9 and TRBJ1-1; D ambiguous. Germline-derived CDR1 and CDR2 are SGDLS and YYNGEE. This CDR3 contains 14 residues. V gave up 2 bases and J gave up 0 bases, with 8 bases separating them. In nucleotides, the CDR3 is TGTGCCAGCAGCGTTGGGCCGATGAACACTGAAGCTTTCTTT. Its protein is CASSVGPMNTEAFF.

This clone appeared a single time. The CDR3 loop is CASSGTGTYEQYF. For the CDR3, the DNA is TGTGCCAGTAGCGGGACAGGAACCTACGAGCAGTACTTC. The chain is built from TRBV19 and TRBJ2-7, with 8 nucleotides matching TRBD1. The CDR3 sequence is 13 residues long. Germline V gene sequence: CDR1 LNHDA, CDR2 SQIVND (reference sequence). J lost 2 bases, V lost 6 bases, and 3 bases had no gene match.

The V and J genes are TRBV6-6 and TRBJ1-1; a possible D gene is TRBD1 (5 bases). Germline-derived CDR1 and CDR2 are MNHNY and SVGAGI (reference sequence). The V end lost 2 bases, the J end lost 11 bases, and 24 bases lay between the germline ends. This CDR3 contains 16 residues. The CDR3 is CASSYRQLAREVGAFF. In nucleotides, the CDR3 is TGTGCCAGCAGTTACCGTCAATTGGCCAGGGAGGTCGGTGCTTTCTTT.

A single count supports this clone. The chain couples TRBV4-1 to TRBJ1-5, with D tentatively TRBD1 (5 bases). CDR1 and CDR2 from the germline V gene are MGHRA and YSYEKL. The CDR3 length is 14 residues. Between the trimmed V and J ends, which lost 1 base and 5 bases, there was a span of 9 bases. CDR3 coding DNA: TGCGCCAGCAGCCAAGCTCGGGGGGATCAGCCCCAGCATTTT. Protein product: CASSQARGDQPQHF.

The chain is built from TRBV14 and TRBJ2-7; no clear D gene. Germline V lookup: CDR1 SGHDN, CDR2 FVKESK. The CDR3 runs to 11 residues. V lost 4 bases and J lost 4, with 5 bases in between. CDR3 residues: CASSLHYEQYF. In DNA, the CDR3 is TGTGCCAGCAGCCTCCATTACGAGCAGTACTTC.

The V call is TRBV6-4, the J call TRBJ1-1; D is unclear. Trimming removed 3 bases at V and 1 base at J, with 6 bases between. There are 13 residues in the CDR3. Germline V gene lookup returns CDR1 MRHNA and CDR2 SNTAGT. The CDR3 DNA reads as TGTGCCAGCAGTGAAGCAGGGAACACTGAAGCTTTCTTT. This sequence encodes CASSEAGNTEAFF.

The DNA for the CDR3 is TGCGCCAGCAGCCAAATACCCGGGAGCTCCTACGAGCAGTACTTC. It is translated as CASSQIPGSSYEQYF. This chain uses TRBV4-3 with TRBJ2-7, with D perhaps matching TRBD2 (6 bases). Trimming took 2 bases from V and 0 from J, leaving 11 bases between them. The CDR3 has 15 amino acids. Germline-derived CDR1 and CDR2 are LGHNA and YSLEER.

This chain connects TRBV9 to TRBJ2-3; maybe TRBD2 (5 bases). Germline-derived CDR1 and CDR2 are SGDLS and YYNGEE. V lost 4 bases, J lost 3 bases, and 21 bases lay in between. The CDR3 has 17 amino acids. The chain's CDR3 is CASSSPAEYPLTDTQYF. The CDR3 DNA sequence: TGTGCCAGCAGCAGCCCAGCGGAGTATCCACTAACAGATACGCAGTATTTT.

The rearrangement joins TRBV14 to TRBJ2-1, with unresolved D. The CDR3 contains 16 residues. V lost 3 bases to trimming and J lost 0 bases, with 12 bases between them. Germline V CDR1 and CDR2: SGHDN, FVKESK. The CDR3 bases are TGTGCCAGCAGCCAGAGGAGTACGAGCTCCTACAATGAGCAGTTCTTC. Translated, it gives CASSQRSTSSYNEQFF. Supplemented by reference TRBV14 and TRBJ2-1, the full variable domain reads EAGVTQFPSHSVIEKGQTVTLRCDPISGHDNLYWYRRVMGKEIKFLLHFVKESKQDESGMPNNRFLAERTGGTYSTLKVQPAELEDSGVYFCASSQRSTSSYNEQFFGPGTRLTVL.

The chain is built from TRBV2 and TRBJ2-6, with no clear D. The V and J ends lost 6 bases and 0 bases respectively, with 6 bases between them. The germline V gene encodes CDR1 SNHLY and CDR2 FYNNEI. This CDR3 has 14 residues. The CDR3 DNA reads as TGTGCCAGCAGACAGAGCTCTGGGGCCAACGTCCTGACTTTC. Its protein is CASRQSSGANVLTF.

This chain connects TRBV30 to TRBJ2-3; D is perhaps TRBD1 (6 bases). The CDR3 is 14 residues long. Germline CDR1 GTSNPN, CDR2 SVGIG (reference sequence). Trimming cost V 4 bases and J 6 bases, with 17 bases left between them. The CDR3 nucleotides read TGTGCCTGGACCCTAGGGGGATTAAGGGATACGCAGTATTTT. Translated, it gives CAWTLGGLRDTQYF.

The chain carries TRBV11-2 and TRBJ2-7, with D possibly matching TRBD1 (5 bases). Germline V gives CDR1 SGHAT, CDR2 FQNNGV. The germline V and J ends were trimmed by 4 bases and 2 bases, with 9 bases remaining between them. The CDR3 sequence is 13 residues long. The CDR3 nucleotides read TGTGCCAGCAGCTCATTCAGGGCCTACGAGCAGTACTTC. The encoded protein is CASSSFRAYEQYF.